This entry lists 32 T cell receptor beta chains sequenced from one sample in a study of graft-versus-host responses after intestinal transplantation. TCRdb's table, derived via immunoSEQ multiplex PCR, lists solely in-frame clones and lacks some. Here the sample spans 25,000 to 30,000 clones, over 60% being singletons. Processing was applied to graft tissue in order to liberate intraepithelial and lamina propria lymphocytes. Sequencing was performed on ileum tissue, taken 98 days after intestinal transplantation. All receptors derive from a human patient who received an intestinal transplant, so some T cells may come from the graft donor.

The CDR3: CASSMRDRRTDTQYF. CDR3 coding DNA: TGTGCCAGTAGTATGAGGGACAGGCGAACAGATACGCAGTATTTT. V gene TRBV19 combines with J gene TRBJ2-3, with 8 bases that match TRBD1. With 3 bases clipped from V and 3 bases from J, the junction kept 5 bases outside the gene matches. Per the germline V gene, CDR1 is LNHDA and CDR2 is SQIVND (reference sequence). This CDR3 contains 15 residues.

The chain is built from TRBV6-1 and TRBJ2-7, with TRBD1 matching over 11 bases. V shed 4 bases and J 3 bases; nucleotides not matched to a gene: 5. This CDR3 is 15 amino acids long. Germline-derived CDR1 and CDR2 are MNHNS and SASEGT. The CDR3, as DNA: TGTGCCAGCAGTGCGGGGACAGGGGGTCTCTACGAGCAGTACTTC. Translation gives CASSAGTGGLYEQYF.

The chain carries TRBV12-5 and TRBJ1-2, with D unclear. The V gene lost 0 bases and the J gene lost 3 bases, with 11 bases spanning the gap. The CDR3 is 15 amino acids. From germline, CDR1 is LGHNT and CDR2 FRNRAP. This CDR3 reads CASGLVEDADYGYTF. DNA of the CDR3: TGTGCTAGTGGTTTGGTAGAGGACGCAGACTATGGCTACACCTTC.

Regarding this clone: The sample contains more than one DNA sequence encoding this CDR3. V gene TRBV6-5 combines with J gene TRBJ2-5; 8 bases are shared with TRBD1. The CDR3 spans 14 residues. Unmatched junction bases numbered 7, after V lost 6 bases and J lost 4 bases. Germline CDR1 reads MNHEY; CDR2 reads SVGAGI. CDR3 loop: CASSPTGGRETQYF. CDR3 DNA sequence: TGTGCCAGCAGCCCAACAGGGGGGAGAGAGACCCAGTACTTC.

Only one count was recorded for this clone. The chain's CDR3 is CAISGRGLAGGYYEQYF. Here the CDR3 DNA reads TGTGCCATCAGTGGAAGGGGACTAGCGGGGGGCTACTACGAGCAGTACTTC. The chain uses TRBV10-3 and TRBJ2-7; TRBD2 matches 15 bases. V lost 4 bases and J lost 3; bases outside the gene matches: 7. The CDR3 is 17 residues long. From germline, CDR1 is ENHRY and CDR2 SYGVKD.

This chain uses TRBV4-2 with TRBJ2-5; 10 positions agree with TRBD2. Germline-derived CDR1 and CDR2 are LGHNA and YNFKEQ. V shed 4 bases and J 3 bases; nucleotides not matched to a gene: 8. The CDR3 loop spans 16 amino acids. CDR3 bases: TGTGCCAGCAGCCCTCTAGCGGGGGAACTGAAAGAGACCCAGTACTTC. It encodes CASSPLAGELKETQYF.

This chain links TRBV9 with TRBJ2-1; 8 nucleotides line up with TRBD2. This CDR3 is 16 amino acids long. The V and J ends lost 0 bases and 3 bases, in that order; junction bases with no gene match: 5. The germline V gene has CDR1 SGDLS and CDR2 YYNGEE. The CDR3 sequence is CASSVAVGGVYNEQFF. The CDR3 DNA follows: TGTGCCAGCAGCGTAGCTGTCGGGGGGGTCTACAATGAGCAGTTCTTC.

This sequence joins TRBV4-1 and TRBJ1-1; D ambiguous. The CDR3 sequence is 14 residues long. Between the trimmed V and J ends, which lost 3 bases and 0 bases, there was a span of 8 bases. CDR1 MGHRA and CDR2 YSYEKL come from the germline V gene. The CDR3 region has the DNA TGCGCCAGCAGCCATATAGGGATGAACACTGAAGCTTTCTTT. Translated, it gives CASSHIGMNTEAFF.

The chain carries TRBV19 and TRBJ1-1, with TRBD1 as a possible D gene (5 bases). Germline CDR1 LNHDA, CDR2 SQIVND (reference sequence). Trimming shortened V by 5 bases and J by 4 bases, and 14 bases separated the two germline ends. The CDR3 length is 14 residues. CDR3 amino acids: CASSWGGEGTEAFF. The DNA for the CDR3 is TGTGCCAGTAGTTGGGGGGGTGAGGGCACTGAAGCTTTCTTT.

The rearrangement uses TRBV19 and TRBJ1-1; the D is unclear. The V gene's germline CDR1 is LNHDA and CDR2 SQIVND (reference sequence). The CDR3 loop spans 14 amino acids. V lost 2 bases and J 3 bases, leaving 10 bases between the germline ends. CDR3 nucleotides: TGTGCCAGTAGTATAATCGCGGGTCACACTGAAGCTTTCTTT. As protein: CASSIIAGHTEAFF.

This clone was seen once. The chain carries TRBV7-3 and TRBJ2-3; D gene uncertain. The ends were cut back, 5 bases at V and 1 base at J, with 10 bases in the middle. The V gene's germline CDR1 is SGHTA and CDR2 FQGTGA. The CDR3 contains 14 residues. The CDR3 coding sequence is TGTGCCAGCAGCCGTGGACCCCGCACAGATACGCAGTATTTT. This sequence encodes CASSRGPRTDTQYF.

This sequence joins TRBV5-1 and TRBJ2-7; D possibly corresponds to TRBD1 (6 bases). CDR3 size: 17 residues. From germline, CDR1 is SGHRS and CDR2 YFSETQ. With 2 bases removed from V and 5 bases from J, the gap between germline ends came to 23 bases. The CDR3: CASSFGRGAGVFDEQYF. Written as DNA, the CDR3 is TGCGCCAGCAGCTTTGGGCGAGGGGCAGGGGTGTTCGACGAGCAGTACTTC.

The chain employs TRBV10-3 and TRBJ2-7, with D possibly being TRBD1 or TRBD2 (5 bases each). Trimming stripped 3 bases from V and 4 bases from J, with 16 bases between. Germline V gene lookup returns CDR1 ENHRY and CDR2 SYGVKD. The CDR3 has 15 residues. CDR3 nucleotide sequence: TGTGCCATCAGTGACACCACAGAGAGGGGATACGAGCAGTACTTC. It is translated as CAISDTTERGYEQYF.

This rearrangement joins TRBV18 to TRBJ1-3; D perhaps matches TRBD1 (6 bases). The CDR3 extends over 15 amino acids. Germline CDR1 reads KGHSH; CDR2 reads LQKENI. Trimming shortened V by 0 bases and J by 0 bases, and 6 bases separated the two germline ends. CDR3 in amino acids: CASSPPTGSGNTIYF. DNA for the CDR3: TGTGCCAGCTCACCACCGACAGGCTCTGGAAACACCATATATTTT.

The chain joins TRBV9 to TRBJ2-2; D is undetermined. The germline gives CDR1 SGDLS, CDR2 YYNGEE. Trimming shortened V by 0 bases and J by 10 bases, and 10 bases separated the two germline ends. The CDR3 extends over 13 amino acids. Here the CDR3 DNA reads TGTGCCAGCAGCGTAGCAGCTGGGGAGGAGCTGTTTTTT. Translation gives CASSVAAGEELFF.

The V call is TRBV2, the J call TRBJ2-6, with TRBD1 matching over 8 bases. Germline CDR1 is SNHLY and CDR2 is FYNNEI. This CDR3 contains 13 residues. The V gene end was trimmed by 10 bases and the J gene end by 2 bases; junction bases not matched to a gene: 1. The CDR3 nucleotides are TGTGCCAAGACAGGGGCTGGGGCCAACGTCCTGACTTTC. Translating it yields CAKTGAGANVLTF.

This sequence joins TRBV13 and TRBJ2-6; D ambiguous. V lost 5 bases and J lost 3, with 11 bases in between. Germline CDR1 is PRHDT and CDR2 is FYEKMQ (reference sequence). The CDR3 is made up of 15 amino acids. As DNA, the CDR3 is TGTGCCAGCAGCAGCGCGGAGTTTGGGGCCAACGTCCTGACTTTC. This gives the protein CASSSAEFGANVLTF.

The chain is built from TRBV5-1 and TRBJ1-2; tentatively, D is TRBD1 (6 bases). V was trimmed by 3 bases and J by 5 bases, leaving 14 bases between them. This CDR3 region has 14 residues. CDR1 is SGHRS, CDR2 YFSETQ, per germline. CDR3 sequence reads: CASSWWRGRYGYTF. The DNA for the CDR3 is TGCGCCAGCAGCTGGTGGCGGGGGCGATATGGCTACACCTTC.

This clone was detected a few times. The genes are TRBV11-2 and TRBJ2-7; D gene uncertain. This CDR3 is 11 amino acids long. V lost 4 bases and J 2 bases, leaving 3 bases between the germline ends. Germline V lookup: CDR1 SGHAT, CDR2 FQNNGV. For the CDR3, the DNA is TGTGCCAGCAGCTCCGCCTACGAGCAGTACTTC. Translated: CASSSAYEQYF.

The chain recombines TRBV6-5 with TRBJ2-1, with 11 bases lining up with TRBD2. CDR3 length: 15 residues. Germline V gene sequence: CDR1 MNHEY, CDR2 SVGAGI. The junction had 4 bases not matched to a gene; V was cut back by 5 bases and J by 4 bases. The CDR3 sequence is CASSPGTSGYNEQFF. The DNA of the CDR3 is TGTGCCAGCAGTCCGGGGACTAGCGGTTACAATGAGCAGTTCTTC.

This clone was found a few times. CDR3 coding DNA: TGTGCCAGCAGCCCACGGGGGGCCTACGAGCAGTACTTC. Protein sequence: CASSPRGAYEQYF. This chain links TRBV7-9 with TRBJ2-7; 7 bases are shared with TRBD2. The CDR3 is 13 residues long. Germline V CDR1 and CDR2: SEHNR, FQNEAQ (reference sequence). V was pared by 5 bases and J by 2 bases, with 3 bases of the junction left unmatched.

The chain recombines TRBV5-6 with TRBJ2-6, with 7 bases lining up with TRBD1. With 4 bases clipped from V and 0 bases from J, the junction kept 7 bases outside the gene matches. This CDR3 comprises 17 residues. The germline gives CDR1 SGHDT, CDR2 YYEEEE. CDR3 region: CASSDPGQSSGANVLTF. DNA of the CDR3: TGTGCCAGCAGCGATCCGGGACAGAGCTCTGGGGCCAACGTCCTGACTTTC. Variable domain in full (rest from reference TRBV5-6 and TRBJ2-6): DAGVTQSPTHLIKTRGQQVTLRCSPKSGHDTVSWYQQALGQGPQFIFQYYEEEERQRGNFPDRFSGHQFPNYSSELNVNALLLGDSALYLCASSDPGQSSGANVLTFGAGSRLTVL.

V usage is TRBV5-5 and J usage is TRBJ1-2, with D possibly matching TRBD1 (6 bases). This CDR3 has 15 residues. V lost 0 bases and J lost 2, with 11 bases in between. The germline gives CDR1 SGHKS, CDR2 YYEKEE (reference sequence). The CDR3 spells CASSLATGPNYGYTF. The CDR3 nucleotides are TGTGCCAGCAGCTTGGCGACAGGTCCAAACTATGGCTACACCTTC.

The rearrangement uses TRBV10-2 and TRBJ2-2, with D maybe TRBD1 (5 bases). CDR3 size: 14 residues. Trimming took 6 bases from V and 2 from J, leaving 10 bases between them. Germline loops: CDR1 WSHSY, CDR2 SAAADI. For the CDR3, the DNA is TGCGCCAGCAGGGTCAGGGTAAACACCGGGGAGCTGTTTTTT. It translates to CASRVRVNTGELFF.

This sequence joins TRBV4-1 and TRBJ2-3; D is perhaps TRBD2 (7 bases). V lost 2 bases and J lost 2, with 23 bases in between. There are 19 residues in the CDR3. From germline, CDR1 is MGHRA and CDR2 YSYEKL. CDR3 loop: CASSQPGGGGTVITDTQYF. The CDR3 nucleotides are TGCGCCAGCAGCCAACCGGGGGGCGGCGGAACGGTGATCACAGATACGCAGTATTTT.

The CDR3 DNA is TGTGCCAGCAGTTGGGACCAGGAGGGAAACACCGGGGAGCTGTTTTTT. This gives the protein CASSWDQEGNTGELFF. This rearrangement joins TRBV6-5 to TRBJ2-2; maybe TRBD2 (6 bases). The V gene lost 4 bases and the J gene lost 2 bases, with 14 bases spanning the gap. Germline V gene sequence: CDR1 MNHEY, CDR2 SVGAGI. CDR3 length: 16 amino acids.

The chain couples TRBV5-4 to TRBJ2-3, with 12 bases that match TRBD2. The CDR3 sequence is 16 residues long. With 4 bases clipped from V and 4 bases from J, the junction kept 7 bases outside the gene matches. CDR1 and CDR2 (germline): SGHNT, YYREEE (reference sequence). The chain's CDR3 is CASSASGGAGSDTQYF. The CDR3 DNA sequence: TGTGCCAGCAGCGCTAGCGGGGGGGCCGGGTCAGATACGCAGTATTTT.

This clone showed up just once. The chain couples TRBV10-3 to TRBJ1-3, with 7 nucleotides matching TRBD1. The junction had 11 bases not matched to a gene; V was cut back by 2 bases and J by 4 bases. The CDR3 consists of 17 residues. CDR1 and CDR2 from the germline V gene are ENHRY and SYGVKD. CDR3 DNA: TGTGCCATCAGTGAGCCACCAGGGGGAAGGTCCGGAAACACCATATATTTT. Its protein is CAISEPPGGRSGNTIYF.

A remark on this clone: Other DNA sequences in this specimen translate into the identical CDR3. The chain links TRBV6-5 to TRBJ1-3, with D possibly being TRBD1 (5 bases). V was pared by 2 bases and J by 2 bases, with 10 bases between. Per germline, CDR1 MNHEY and CDR2 SVGAGI. The CDR3 is 15 residues long. The CDR3 coding sequence is TGTGCCAGCAGTTACACGGGGGGTCCTGGAAACACCATATATTTT. Amino acid sequence: CASSYTGGPGNTIYF.

The chain recombines TRBV9 with TRBJ1-2; no definite D call. This CDR3 is built from 15 residues. V was cut by 0 bases and J by 4 bases, with 13 bases left in between. The germline gives CDR1 SGDLS, CDR2 YYNGEE. The CDR3 DNA follows: TGTGCCAGCAGCGTAGATCCCGGCATTCCCTATGGCTACACCTTC. Translated, it gives CASSVDPGIPYGYTF. Based on the CDR3 plus reference TRBV9 and TRBJ1-2, the full variable domain is DSGVTQTPKHLITATGQRVTLRCSPRSGDLSVYWYQQSLDQGLQFLIQYYNGEERAKGNILERFSAQQFPDLHSELNLSSLELGDSALYFCASSVDPGIPYGYTFGSGTRLTVV.

The chain is built from TRBV6-1 and TRBJ1-2, with 7 bases identical to TRBD1. The V and J ends lost 1 base and 7 bases, in that order; junction bases with no gene match: 15. Germline V CDR1 and CDR2: MNHNS, SASEGT. CDR3 length: 17 residues. The CDR3 here is CASSEEITGVGLSGYTF. The CDR3 bases are TGTGCCAGCAGTGAAGAAATCACAGGGGTGGGTTTGAGTGGCTACACCTTC.

The CDR3 is CASSEDGYYEQYF. CDR3 coding DNA: TGTGCCAGCAGTGAAGACGGCTACTACGAGCAGTACTTC. The rearrangement joins TRBV6-1 to TRBJ2-7; D gene ambiguous. There are 13 residues in the CDR3. The germline V and J ends were trimmed by 1 base and 3 bases, with 7 bases remaining between them. CDR1 and CDR2 (germline): MNHNS, SASEGT.